This T cell receptor beta chain emerged from a study of molecular identifiers for immune sequencing clone quantification. In the study overall: In replicates, RNA from about 21,000 or 97,000 naive CD8 cells was divided five ways and four parts were sequenced. Study outcomes and limitations: Barcode collisions between identical TCR molecules could shrink estimates of highly expanded clone sizes.

From approximately 20,000 to 1,000,000 sorted cells, naive CD8 libraries were generated with 10%, 30% or 50% RNA. Using a CD8+CD4-CCR7+CD45RA+ phenotype, naive CD8 T cells were sorted. Many counts were recorded for this clonotype. Antigen unknown. Germline V CDR1 and CDR2: SGHDN, FVKESK. This CDR3 has 13 residues. The V gene lost 0 bases and the J gene lost 5 bases, with 7 bases spanning the gap. TCRdb ran MiXCR on the PCR reads and lists one entry per CDR3 protein. Of some 580,000 distinct CDR3 sequences listed, 25% were seen once; the top ten hold around 0.78%. J is TRBJ1-1 and V is TRBV14, with D uncertain. The TCR originated in a human donor in good health. Some libraries in this study had Jurkat cell RNA spiked in. The specimen was naive CD8+ T cells from blood, with Jurkat cell RNA spiked in. Specified subset: FACS-sorted CD8+CD4-CCR7+CD45RA+ naive T cells. For the CDR3, the DNA is TGTGCCAGCAGCCAAGATCCTGTGACTGAAGCTTTCTTT. It is translated as CASSQDPVTEAFF.